The clone carrying this TCR beta chain was seen only a few times. The antigen is unknown. This specimen comes from a study of beta chain features in type 1 diabetes. Findings and limits, study-wide: A moderate, significant TCRB CDR3 shortening appeared in type 1 diabetes across four CD4+ subsets.

TCRB transcripts that were expressed got sequenced, as all of the isolated RNA had been reverse transcribed. Sequencing used immunoSEQ multiplex PCR; TCRdb keeps in-frame clones, though not all of them. The sample holds 250,000 to 300,000 clones; 24% are singletons and the top ten take 0.012%. Germline CDR1 KGHSH, CDR2 LQKENI. This CDR3 comprises 15 residues. V dropped 3 bases and J dropped 4; count of bases not matched to a gene: 6. This receptor was identified in a woman aged 25 to 39 with type 1 diabetes. The rearrangement uses TRBV18 and TRBJ1-2; 9 bases are shared with TRBD1. The sample taken for sequencing was naive CD4+ T cells from blood. The CDR3 bases are TGTGCCAGCTCACCCGGGACAGGGTTCGGCTATGGCTACACCTTC. Translated, it gives CASSPGTGFGYGYTF.